The next 26 T cell receptor beta chains were all read from a single sample in a study of T cell responses to AZD1222 COVID-19 vaccine. Repertoires were generated with immunoSEQ multiplex PCR, while TCRdb's copy carries only in-frame clones and drops some. The sample yields 100,000 to 150,000 clones, 92% seen once. The material sequenced was peripheral blood, taken 28 days after the second AZD1222 dose. These receptors were collected from an adult who received the AZD1222 COVID-19 vaccine.

The rearrangement joins TRBV27 to TRBJ2-3; D may be TRBD2 (6 bases). Germline V gene sequence: CDR1 MNHEY, CDR2 SMNVEV (reference sequence). The V end lost 3 bases, the J end lost 2 bases, and 15 bases lay between the germline ends. This CDR3 has 16 residues. The CDR3 reads CASSLGGLPSTDTQYF. The CDR3 nucleotides are TGTGCCAGCAGTTTGGGGGGTTTGCCATCCACAGATACGCAGTATTTT.

V usage is TRBV7-2 and J usage is TRBJ2-2; D might be TRBD1 (6 bases). This CDR3 contains 15 residues. Trimming removed 6 bases at V and 1 base at J, with 12 bases between. Germline V lookup: CDR1 SGHTA, CDR2 FQGNSA. CDR3 DNA: TGTGCCAGCAGTGCCGGGACATTGAACACCGGGGAGCTGTTTTTT. Translating gives CASSAGTLNTGELFF.

The chain's CDR3 is CATTRLSGNTIYF. CDR3 nucleotide sequence: TGTGCCACCACCAGGCTCTCTGGAAACACCATATATTTT. The rearrangement joins TRBV2 to TRBJ1-3, with no clear D. Germline V CDR1 and CDR2: SNHLY, FYNNEI. This CDR3 region has 13 residues. Trimming removed 10 bases from V and 0 bases from J, with 10 bases in between. Combining the CDR3 with reference TRBV2 and TRBJ1-3 gives the whole variable domain EPEVTQTPSHQVTQMGQEVILRCVPISNHLYFYWYRQILGQKVEFLVSFYNNEISEKSEIFDDQFSVERPDGSNFTLKIRSTKLEDSAMYFCATTRLSGNTIYFGEGSWLTVV.

The V call is TRBV9, the J call TRBJ1-2; D is unclear. Germline CDR1 SGDLS, CDR2 YYNGEE. The V end lost 1 base, the J end lost 6 bases, and 10 bases lay between the germline ends. This CDR3 has 13 residues. For the CDR3, the DNA is TGTGCCAGCAGCGTAAGGGAAGGAGATGGCTACACCTTC. Translation gives CASSVREGDGYTF.

The genes are TRBV11-2 and TRBJ2-6, with D perhaps matching TRBD1 or TRBD2 (5 bases each). Trimming left V 1 base short and J 4 bases short, with 11 bases between. CDR1 is SGHAT and CDR2 is FQNNGV in the germline V gene. The CDR3 sequence is 16 residues long. CDR3 protein: CASSLGWGLGANVLTF. The CDR3 DNA is TGTGCCAGCAGCTTAGGTTGGGGGTTAGGGGCCAACGTCCTGACTTTC.

The CDR3 nucleotides read TGTGCCAGCAGCGTAGGAGGGGGCGAGGCTGGAAACACCATATATTTT. Encoded protein: CASSVGGGEAGNTIYF. The chain has TRBV9 and TRBJ1-3; 7 bases are a match to TRBD1. Looked up from germline, CDR1 is SGDLS and CDR2 is YYNGEE. V shed 0 bases, J shed 2 bases, and the junction held 5 bases outside the gene matches. The length of the CDR3 is 16 residues.

The chain combines TRBV9 with TRBJ2-5; D is undetermined. The CDR3 has 15 amino acids. V gave up 0 bases and J gave up 2 bases, with 11 bases separating them. The germline V gene has CDR1 SGDLS and CDR2 YYNGEE. CDR3 amino acids: CASSVGSGIQETQYF. The CDR3 nucleotides read TGTGCCAGCAGCGTAGGGTCGGGCATACAAGAGACCCAGTACTTC.

This clone was seen just once. The gene calls are TRBV4-1 and TRBJ1-1; the match to TRBD1 covers 7 bases. In germline, CDR1 is MGHRA, CDR2 YSYEKL. The CDR3 runs to 17 residues. With 0 bases clipped from V and 1 base from J, the junction kept 8 bases outside the gene matches. This CDR3 reads CASSQDGIGTANTEAFF. In DNA, the CDR3 is TGCGCCAGCAGCCAAGATGGTATAGGGACAGCGAACACTGAAGCTTTCTTT.

The chain combines TRBV6-2 or TRBV6-3 with TRBJ2-7; maybe TRBD1 (5 bases). The CDR3 is 16 residues long. The germline V and J ends were trimmed by 5 bases and 0 bases, with 17 bases remaining between them. Germline CDR1 is MNHEY and CDR2 is SVGEGT. CDR3 amino acids: CASSPRPTGPSYEQYF. The CDR3 DNA reads TGTGCCAGCAGTCCGCGGCCAACAGGCCCCTCCTACGAGCAGTACTTC.

CDR3 coding DNA: TGCAGCGTTCCTAGCGGGAGGGCCAGCACAGATACGCAGTATTTT. Protein: CSVPSGRASTDTQYF. This rearrangement joins TRBV29-1 to TRBJ2-3; 12 bases agree with TRBD2. Losses at the gene ends were 5 bases for V and 0 bases for J; bases not matched to a gene: 3. CDR3 size: 15 residues. Germline V gene lookup returns CDR1 SQVTM and CDR2 ANQGSEA.

The V gene is TRBV14, the J gene TRBJ2-3; 8 nucleotides align to TRBD2. This CDR3 has 15 amino acids. The V gene's germline CDR1 is SGHDN and CDR2 FVKESK. The trim removed 4 bases at V and 0 bases at J, leaving 3 bases unmatched. Written as DNA, the CDR3 is TGTGCCAGCAGCCGGACTAGCCCTAGCACAGATACGCAGTATTTT. This translates into CASSRTSPSTDTQYF.

The chain is built from TRBV7-8 and TRBJ2-1, with 10 bases matching TRBD2. J was trimmed by 9 bases and V by 4 bases; bases with no gene match: 12. The CDR3 has 16 residues. Germline V gene sequence: CDR1 SGHVS, CDR2 FQNEAQ. CDR3 region: CASSSRLAGPSGEQFF. The CDR3 region has the DNA TGTGCCAGCAGCTCTCGACTAGCGGGCCCAAGCGGTGAGCAGTTCTTC.

The V gene is TRBV11-2, the J gene TRBJ2-1, with D unclear. V was shortened by 2 bases and J by 9 bases, with 5 bases between the two germline ends. CDR3 length: 11 residues. Per the germline V gene, CDR1 is SGHAT and CDR2 is FQNNGV. The CDR3 DNA sequence: TGTGCCAGCAGCTTATTGGGTGAGCAGTTCTTC. Protein product: CASSLLGEQFF.

The J gene is TRBJ2-2, the V gene TRBV7-3; D might be TRBD2 (6 bases). Germline V gene lookup returns CDR1 SGHTA and CDR2 FQGTGA. V shed 2 bases and J shed 5 bases, with 12 bases lying between them. The CDR3 length is 15 residues. As DNA, the CDR3 is TGTGCCAGCAGCTTAGCGGGGACGGAGACCGGGGAGCTGTTTTTT. Translated, it gives CASSLAGTETGELFF.

This sequence joins TRBV9 and TRBJ1-2; 8 bases map to TRBD1. CDR1 is SGDLS, CDR2 YYNGEE, per germline. The CDR3 is made up of 15 amino acids. The V segment lost 6 bases and the J segment 6 bases; nucleotides outside the gene matches: 13. CDR3 region: CASTPGGQGAHGYTF. The CDR3 nucleotides read TGTGCCAGCACCCCAGGGGGGCAGGGGGCCCATGGCTACACCTTC.

The chain carries TRBV3-1 (or the pseudogene TRBV3-2) and TRBJ2-1, with D perhaps matching TRBD1 or TRBD2 (5 bases each). The length of the CDR3 is 16 residues. V lost 1 base, J lost 2 bases, and 12 bases lay in between. Germline lookup yields CDR1 LGHDT and CDR2 YNNKEL (reference sequence). CDR3 loop: CASSQGDLGAYNEQFF. As DNA, the CDR3 is TGTGCCAGCAGCCAAGGGGACCTGGGGGCCTACAATGAGCAGTTCTTC.

V gene TRBV25-1 combines with J gene TRBJ1-4; D uncertain. The germline V gene encodes CDR1 MGHDK and CDR2 SYGVNS. The CDR3 has 17 amino acids. Trimming took 4 bases from V and 0 from J, leaving 15 bases between them. The chain's CDR3 is CASSGALRRATNEKLFF. DNA of the CDR3: TGTGCCAGCAGTGGGGCCCTACGCCGTGCAACTAATGAAAAACTGTTTTTT. The variable domain in full, completed from reference TRBV25-1 and TRBJ1-4, reads EADIYQTPRYLVIGTGKKITLECSQTMGHDKMYWYQQDPGMELHLIHYSYGVNSTEKGDLSSESTVSRIRTEHFPLTLESARPSHTSQYLCASSGALRRATNEKLFFGSGTQLSVL.

The J gene is TRBJ1-2, the V gene TRBV2; no clear D gene. This CDR3 has 16 amino acids. Germline CDR1 and CDR2: SNHLY and FYNNEI. Deletions cut 6 bases from V and 3 bases from J, with 20 bases between. The CDR3 DNA reads TGTGCCAGCAGGCGGATCCCCCATGGAGAGGACTATGGCTACACCTTC. It is translated as CASRRIPHGEDYGYTF.

The V gene is TRBV2, the J gene TRBJ1-1; no clear D. Trimming left V 1 base short and J 6 bases short, with 12 bases between. The CDR3 contains 14 residues. CDR1 and CDR2 from the germline V gene are SNHLY and FYNNEI. CDR3 loop: CASSEGQLAAEAFF. The DNA for the CDR3 is TGTGCCAGCAGTGAAGGGCAGCTGGCGGCTGAAGCTTTCTTT.

The chain links TRBV7-9 to TRBJ1-3; D is perhaps TRBD1 (6 bases). The CDR3 runs 14 residues. Germline-derived CDR1 and CDR2 are SEHNR and FQNEAQ (reference sequence). Trimming shortened V by 4 bases and J by 3 bases, and 10 bases separated the two germline ends. The CDR3 bases are TGTGCCAGCAGCTCGGACAGTTTTGGAAACACCATATATTTT. Translated: CASSSDSFGNTIYF.

The rearrangement uses TRBV7-3 and TRBJ2-1, with TRBD2 identical over 7 bases. Trimming removed 5 bases from V and 3 bases from J; junction bases left unmatched: 4. The CDR3 contains 14 residues. Per germline, CDR1 SGHTA and CDR2 FQGTGA. The CDR3 DNA is TGTGCCAGCAGCCCCGGACTAGGCTACAATGAGCAGTTCTTC. Translating it yields CASSPGLGYNEQFF. Full variable domain (missing parts from reference TRBV7-3 and TRBJ2-1): GAGVSQTPSNKVTEKGKYVELRCDPISGHTALYWYRQSLGQGPEFLIYFQGTGAADDSGLPNDRFFAVRPEGSVSTLKIQRTERGDSAVYLCASSPGLGYNEQFFGPGTRLTVL.

This chain links TRBV9 with TRBJ2-5, with TRBD2 matching over 14 bases. This CDR3 is built from 17 residues. Per germline, CDR1 SGDLS and CDR2 YYNGEE. The V and J ends lost 3 bases and 0 bases, in that order; junction bases with no gene match: 4. In nucleotides, the CDR3 is TGTGCCAGCAGCGAACAGACTAGCGGGGGGGACCAAGAGACCCAGTACTTC. This codes for CASSEQTSGGDQETQYF.

The rearrangement links TRBV30 to TRBJ1-5; weak D call: TRBD1 (5 bases). CDR3 length: 14 amino acids. Germline values: CDR1 GTSNPN, CDR2 SVGIG (reference sequence). V lost 5 bases and J lost 3, with 14 bases in between. CDR3 DNA sequence: TGTGCCTGGGGGGCAGGGTTGGTCAATCAGCCCCAGCATTTT. As protein: CAWGAGLVNQPQHF.

This rearrangement joins TRBV6-5 to TRBJ2-5, with no clear D. Germline V gene data show CDR1 as MNHEY and CDR2 as SVGAGI. The CDR3 loop spans 13 amino acids. V was clipped by 8 bases and J by 0 bases, with 10 bases between them. The CDR3 coding sequence is TGTGCCAGCTCACGTTCGGACCAAGAGACCCAGTACTTC. It specifies CASSRSDQETQYF.

The rearrangement links TRBV12-3 or TRBV12-4 to TRBJ2-7; the D is unclear. The CDR3 length is 13 residues. Deletions cut 2 bases from V and 6 bases from J, with 11 bases between. CDR3 sequence (DNA): TGTGCCAGCAGTTTAACCCCAGGACGCGAGCAGTACTTC. Translation: CASSLTPGREQYF.

This chain links TRBV6-5 with TRBJ1-3; D is unclear. Per germline, CDR1 MNHEY and CDR2 SVGAGI. The V gene lost 6 bases and the J gene lost 1 base, with 4 bases spanning the gap. This CDR3 is 12 amino acids long. Here the CDR3 DNA reads TGTGCCAGCAGGGAGTCTGGAAACACCATATATTTT. Translating it yields CASRESGNTIYF.